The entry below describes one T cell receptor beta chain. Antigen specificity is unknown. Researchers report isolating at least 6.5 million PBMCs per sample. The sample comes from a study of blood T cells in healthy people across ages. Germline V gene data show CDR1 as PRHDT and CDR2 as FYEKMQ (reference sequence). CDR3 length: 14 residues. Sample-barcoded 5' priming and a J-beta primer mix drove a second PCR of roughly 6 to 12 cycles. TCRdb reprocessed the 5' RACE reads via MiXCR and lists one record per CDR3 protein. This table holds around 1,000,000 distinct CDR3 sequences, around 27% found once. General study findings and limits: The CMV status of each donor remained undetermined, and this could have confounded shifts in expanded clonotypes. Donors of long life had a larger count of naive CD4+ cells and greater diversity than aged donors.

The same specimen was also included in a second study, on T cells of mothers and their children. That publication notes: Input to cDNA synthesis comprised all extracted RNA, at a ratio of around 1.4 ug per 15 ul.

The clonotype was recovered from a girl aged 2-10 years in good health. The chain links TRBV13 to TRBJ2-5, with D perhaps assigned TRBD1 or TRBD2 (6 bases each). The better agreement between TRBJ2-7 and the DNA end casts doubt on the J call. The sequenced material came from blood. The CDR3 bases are TGTGCCAGCAGCCCACCCCGGGGGCGAGGCGAGCAGTACTTC. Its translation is CASSPPRGRGEQYF.